The 22 T cell receptor beta chains below come from one sample, sequenced in a study of blood T cell repertoires in COVID-19. Some clones are missing from TCRdb's copy, which holds only in-frame ones; the method was immunoSEQ multiplex PCR. The table lists about 88,000 clones, around nine tenths of them singletons. Specimen: peripheral blood. Receptors were obtained from a woman aged 80 or over with acute or convalescent COVID-19.

V gene TRBV28 combines with J gene TRBJ2-1; D might be TRBD2 (5 bases). The CDR3 has 17 residues. Per the germline V gene, CDR1 is MDHEN and CDR2 is SYDVKM. The V gene lost 6 bases and the J gene lost 4 bases, with 22 bases spanning the gap. In DNA, the CDR3 is TGTGCCAGCAGCTCGACCAGCGGTTCCCGAAGGTACAATGAGCAGTTCTTC. This encodes CASSSTSGSRRYNEQFF.

The chain links TRBV4-3 to TRBJ1-3; possible D gene TRBD1, 5 bases. The CDR3 extends over 16 amino acids. V was clipped by 0 bases and J by 1 base, with 10 bases between them. CDR1 is LGHNA and CDR2 is YSLEER in the germline V gene. The CDR3 nucleotides read TGCGCCAGCAGCCAAGATGTAGGGGCATCTGGAAACACCATATATTTT. Translated, it gives CASSQDVGASGNTIYF.

This chain's CDR3 is CASSTFGGPNSYEQYF. The CDR3 coding sequence is TGTGCCAGCAGCACCTTCGGGGGACCTAATTCCTACGAGCAGTACTTC. The chain uses TRBV7-8 and TRBJ2-7, with a weak D call TRBD2 (6 bases). Per germline, CDR1 SGHVS and CDR2 FQNEAQ. The CDR3 has 16 residues. The ends were cut back, 5 bases at V and 1 base at J, with 18 bases in the middle.

A few counts support this clone. In DNA, the CDR3 is TGTGCCAGCAGCCCGCGGACTAGCGGAACCTACGAGCAGTACTTC. Translating it yields CASSPRTSGTYEQYF. The rearrangement joins TRBV9 to TRBJ2-7; 10 bases agree with TRBD2. Germline V CDR1 and CDR2: SGDLS, YYNGEE. The V gene end was trimmed by 4 bases and the J gene end by 2 bases; junction bases not matched to a gene: 6. There are 15 residues in the CDR3.

The chain uses TRBV5-6 and TRBJ1-1; 7 bases map to TRBD1. V lost 0 bases, J lost 7 bases, and 6 bases stayed unmatched. Germline CDR1 is SGHDT and CDR2 is YYEEEE. The CDR3 loop spans 14 amino acids. CDR3 coding DNA: TGTGCCAGCAGCTTGGTCGGAAGGGACAGTGAAGCTTTCTTT. Its translation is CASSLVGRDSEAFF.

V and J are TRBV24-1 and TRBJ2-3; D uncertain. Germline V gene lookup returns CDR1 KGHDR and CDR2 SFDVKD. V lost 4 bases, J lost 3 bases, and 7 bases lay in between. The CDR3 runs 13 residues. CDR3 loop: CATSEIRTDTQYF. The CDR3 region has the DNA TGTGCCACCAGTGAAATCAGAACAGATACGCAGTATTTT.

In its sample, this clone was seen once. The V call is TRBV13, the J call TRBJ1-3, with unresolved D. Germline values: CDR1 PRHDT, CDR2 FYEKMQ (reference sequence). The CDR3 totals 16 residues. Trimming removed 5 bases from V and 0 bases from J, with 14 bases in between. DNA for the CDR3: TGTGCCAGCAGCCCTCAGGCCCTCCTCTCTGGAAACACCATATATTTT. Amino acid sequence: CASSPQALLSGNTIYF.

The rearrangement uses TRBV6-5 and TRBJ2-3; 7 bases are shared with TRBD1. The CDR3 is 15 amino acids. Germline CDR1 is MNHEY and CDR2 is SVGAGI. Trimming cost V 6 bases and J 1 base; bases outside gene matches: 7. CDR3: CASRRGQLGTDTQYF. The CDR3 DNA follows: TGTGCCAGCAGGAGGGGGCAGCTAGGCACAGATACGCAGTATTTT.

This chain uses TRBV6-5 with TRBJ1-5; 7 nucleotides agree with TRBD1. This CDR3 comprises 14 residues. The germline V gene has CDR1 MNHEY and CDR2 SVGAGI. The trim removed 6 bases at V and 3 bases at J, leaving 5 bases unmatched. CDR3: CASRAGQYNQPQHF. The CDR3 DNA sequence: TGTGCCAGCAGGGCGGGACAGTACAATCAGCCCCAGCATTTT.

The chain employs TRBV6-5 and TRBJ2-5; 7 nucleotides line up with TRBD1. V shed 6 bases, J shed 5 bases, and the junction held 9 bases outside the gene matches. The CDR3 covers 14 residues. CDR1 is MNHEY, CDR2 SVGAGI, per germline. CDR3 in DNA: TGTGCCAGCAGCCAGACAGGGCCTGGGGAGACCCAGTACTTC. It encodes CASSQTGPGETQYF.

The chain links TRBV18 to TRBJ1-2; D gene unclear. CDR1 is KGHSH and CDR2 is LQKENI in the germline V gene. CDR3 length: 13 residues. V was cut by 2 bases and J by 4 bases, with 8 bases left in between. CDR3 residues: CASSPGRSYGYTF. CDR3 in DNA: TGTGCCAGCTCACCAGGCCGATCCTATGGCTACACCTTC.

V and J are TRBV6-4 and TRBJ2-1, with 9 bases that match TRBD1. The CDR3 spans 14 residues. Germline CDR1 MRHNA, CDR2 SNTAGT. V lost 6 bases, J lost 4 bases, and 4 bases stayed unmatched. The CDR3 DNA reads TGTGCCAGCAGGCCGGGACAGGGTTACAATGAGCAGTTCTTC. It specifies CASRPGQGYNEQFF.

The chain combines TRBV2 with TRBJ2-2; D unclear. The CDR3 contains 12 residues. Trimming left V 5 bases short and J 3 bases short, with 4 bases between. Germline loops: CDR1 SNHLY, CDR2 FYNNEI. CDR3 sequence (DNA): TGTGCCAGCAGTCGGTACACCGGGGAGCTGTTTTTT. Translation: CASSRYTGELFF.

The genes are TRBV19 and TRBJ2-2; D is possibly TRBD1 (5 bases). The CDR3 consists of 15 residues. Trimming took off 6 bases at V and 0 bases at J, with 11 bases between the two ends. In germline, CDR1 is LNHDA, CDR2 SQIVND (reference sequence). The CDR3 DNA reads as TGTGCCAGTAGGGCAGGGCCTCCGAACACCGGGGAGCTGTTTTTT. Translated, it gives CASRAGPPNTGELFF.

This chain links TRBV7-2 with TRBJ2-3, with D possibly being TRBD2 (6 bases). V was cut by 6 bases and J by 7 bases, with 14 bases left in between. In germline, CDR1 is SGHTA, CDR2 FQGNSA. The CDR3 has 13 residues. The CDR3 region is CASSSAGTYTQYF. The CDR3 DNA follows: TGTGCCAGCAGTTCCGCCGGGACTTATACGCAGTATTTT.

In DNA, the CDR3 is TGCAGCGTTGCTCAGGGGGCTGGAGGCTATGGCTACACCTTC. Protein product: CSVAQGAGGYGYTF. The chain uses TRBV29-1 and TRBJ1-2; 8 nucleotides align to TRBD1. The CDR3 length is 14 residues. CDR1 and CDR2 (germline): SQVTM, ANQGSEA. V dropped 4 bases and J dropped 4; count of bases not matched to a gene: 8.

The chain joins TRBV30 to TRBJ1-5; 7 bases agree with TRBD1. Trimming took 3 bases from V and 6 from J; bases not matched to a gene: 11. There are 15 residues in the CDR3. Germline V gene data show CDR1 as GTSNPN and CDR2 as SVGIG (reference sequence). In nucleotides, the CDR3 is TGTGCCTGGAGCCCTAGACAGGGTCAGGGTCAGCCCCAGCATTTT. This codes for CAWSPRQGQGQPQHF.

The gene calls are TRBV5-1 and TRBJ1-1, with TRBD1 matching over 8 bases. Looked up from germline, CDR1 is SGHRS and CDR2 is YFSETQ. Trimming removed 0 bases from V and 7 bases from J; junction bases left unmatched: 5. The CDR3 length is 14 residues. For the CDR3, the DNA is TGCGCCAGCAGCTTGGCGGCAGGGGGCCTTGAAGCTTTCTTT. It encodes CASSLAAGGLEAFF. Variable domain in full (rest from reference TRBV5-1 and TRBJ1-1): KAGVTQTPRYLIKTRGQQVTLSCSPISGHRSVSWYQQTPGQGLQFLFEYFSETQRNKGNFPGRFSGRQFSNSRSEMNVSTLELGDSALYLCASSLAAGGLEAFFGQGTRLTVV.

This rearrangement joins TRBV3-1 (or the pseudogene TRBV3-2) to TRBJ2-1, with D maybe TRBD2 (6 bases). V was shortened by 3 bases and J by 1 base, with 28 bases between the two germline ends. Germline V lookup: CDR1 LGHDT, CDR2 YNNKEL (reference sequence). The length of the CDR3 is 21 residues. CDR3 amino acids: CASSHANRGLPRYGSYNEQFF. In nucleotides, the CDR3 is TGTGCCAGCAGCCATGCCAACCGGGGACTTCCGCGCTATGGGTCCTACAATGAGCAGTTCTTC.

V gene TRBV4-1 combines with J gene TRBJ2-7; 9 bases map to TRBD2. Losses at the gene ends were 1 base for V and 2 bases for J; bases not matched to a gene: 3. CDR1 and CDR2 (germline): MGHRA, YSYEKL. The CDR3 contains 15 residues. The CDR3: CASSQVAGVTYEQYF. The CDR3 DNA reads as TGCGCCAGCAGCCAAGTAGCGGGGGTAACCTACGAGCAGTACTTC.

This clone was seen only once. The chain combines TRBV7-6 with TRBJ2-7; possible D gene TRBD2, 5 bases. The CDR3 has 16 amino acids. The germline CDR1 and CDR2 sequences are SGHVS and FNYEAQ. V shed 4 bases and J shed 2 bases, with 18 bases lying between them. This chain's CDR3 is CASSSGPGLTTYEQYF. The CDR3 DNA is TGTGCCAGCAGCTCCGGTCCAGGACTTACTACCTACGAGCAGTACTTC. Variable domain in full (rest from reference TRBV7-6 and TRBJ2-7): GAGVSQSPRYKVTKRGQDVALRCDPISGHVSLYWYRQALGQGPEFLTYFNYEAQQDKSGLPNDRFSAERPEGSISTLTIQRTEQRDSAMYRCASSSGPGLTTYEQYFGPGTRLTVT.

The sample holds one count of this clone. The rearrangement uses TRBV10-3 and TRBJ2-5; 12 bases map to TRBD2. Germline-derived CDR1 and CDR2 are ENHRY and SYGVKD. This CDR3 is 20 amino acids long. J gave up 0 bases and V 0 bases, and 11 bases lay outside the gene matches. CDR3 nucleotides: TGTGCCATCAGTGAGTCGAGAAGGCTAGCGGGGGGGTTTGACCAAGAGACCCAGTACTTC. Translated, it gives CAISESRRLAGGFDQETQYF.